Listed here is a single T cell receptor beta chain. No antigen is known for it. The CDR3 sequence is 15 residues long. Germline lookup yields CDR1 SNHLY and CDR2 FYNNEI. The V gene end was trimmed by 3 bases and the J gene end by 4 bases; junction bases not matched to a gene: 5. These data come from a study of cytomegalovirus exposure and HLA in healthy donors. As for the donors, each was a healthy bone marrow donor. The study ran its PCR with 60 Vbeta and 13 Jbeta primers. In the authors' workflow: An analysis that came later counted 70 million to 100 million unique TCR beta chains, approximately 10 million shared. Some clones are missing from TCRdb's copy, which holds only in-frame ones; the method was immunoSEQ multiplex PCR. The V and J calls and clone size come from that table; D and trimming were worked out from the DNA. The sample lists over 150,000 clones; 75% to 85% were seen once. Study observations and caveats: Differences between HLA loci emerged in a later analysis of TCR association rates, with DRB1 most and HLA-C fewest. Using a false discovery rate of 0.05, a later analysis showed that 16,000 or so TCR beta sequences were associated with HLA alleles.

This clonotype originated in a woman between 50 and 59 years old in good health and CMV-seronegative. Sequencing was done on a sample of PBMCs. This chain links TRBV2 with TRBJ1-1; TRBD1 matches at 10 bases. CDR3 in DNA: TGTGCCAGCAGTGACCATGGACAGGGGGGCACTGAAGCTTTCTTT. It codes for CASSDHGQGGTEAFF.